The 11 T cell receptor beta chains reported below all come from one sample, sequenced in a study of cytomegalovirus exposure and HLA in healthy donors. The study ran its PCR with 60 Vbeta and 13 Jbeta primers. The assay was immunoSEQ multiplex PCR, and TCRdb's table has in-frame clones only and misses some. The sample gives some 150,000 clones, roughly 80% of which show up once; 4% to 5% is in the top ten. Specimen: PBMCs. These receptors originate from a young man in good health and CMV-seronegative.

The chain has TRBV7-3 and TRBJ1-1, with D tentatively TRBD1 (6 bases). The CDR3 is 14 residues long. The V end was cut by 1 base, the J end by 6 bases, with 12 bases between. CDR1 and CDR2 (germline): SGHTA, FQGTGA. CDR3 nucleotide sequence: TGTGCCAGCAGCTTAAGGGGGGGCCTAGCTGAAGCTTTCTTT. Translation gives CASSLRGGLAEAFF.

The chain has TRBV7-2 and TRBJ2-7; 12 nucleotides agree with TRBD2. The CDR3 is made up of 15 amino acids. After removal of 5 bases from V and 3 bases from J, the junction contained 5 bases not matched to a gene. From germline, CDR1 is SGHTA and CDR2 FQGNSA. This chain's CDR3 is CASSPWTSGDYEQYF. In DNA form, the CDR3 reads TGTGCCAGCAGCCCATGGACTAGCGGGGACTACGAGCAGTACTTC.

This chain links TRBV30 with TRBJ1-6; maybe TRBD1 (5 bases). The CDR3 sequence is 16 residues long. Trimming took 2 bases from V and 0 from J, leaving 11 bases between them. Germline loops: CDR1 GTSNPN, CDR2 SVGIG (reference sequence). This CDR3 reads CAWSTDTSSYNSPLHF. The CDR3 nucleotides read TGTGCCTGGAGTACGGACACGAGCTCCTATAATTCACCCCTCCACTTT.

In this sample, this clone turned up once. This chain links TRBV18 with TRBJ2-6, with TRBD1 matching over 8 bases. The CDR3 consists of 17 residues. The germline V gene encodes CDR1 KGHSH and CDR2 LQKENI. The V and J ends lost 10 bases and 1 base, in that order; junction bases with no gene match: 12. CDR3 nucleotide sequence: TGTGCCACTAACCGACAGGGGTTTAGTTCTGGGGCCAACGTCCTGACTTTC. Protein product: CATNRQGFSSGANVLTF.

This chain joins TRBV4-3 and TRBJ2-1; a weak D match, TRBD1 (6 bases). The CDR3 covers 17 residues. Trimming cost V 3 bases and J 3 bases, with 18 bases left between them. The germline gives CDR1 LGHNA, CDR2 YSLEER. In DNA, the CDR3 is TGCGCCAGCAGCCAGGGTGGGTGGGGGACACTCTACAATGAGCAGTTCTTC. Translation gives CASSQGGWGTLYNEQFF.

The chain recombines TRBV7-9 with TRBJ1-1; D remains unclear. Germline V gene lookup returns CDR1 SEHNR and CDR2 FQNEAQ (reference sequence). The CDR3 runs to 11 residues. Between the trimmed V and J ends, which lost 4 bases and 7 bases, there was a span of 7 bases. This CDR3 is CASSSSDEAFF. The CDR3 bases are TGTGCCAGCAGCTCCTCAGATGAAGCTTTCTTT.

The J gene is TRBJ1-4, the V gene TRBV4-3; D uncertain. The CDR3 totals 17 residues. Trimming removed 4 bases at V and 0 bases at J, with 15 bases between. Germline V gene sequence: CDR1 LGHNA, CDR2 YSLEER. The chain's CDR3 is CASSPREEVATNEKLFF. DNA of the CDR3: TGCGCCAGCAGCCCTCGGGAAGAGGTTGCAACTAATGAAAAACTGTTTTTT.

The chain uses TRBV6-4 and TRBJ2-2; 8 positions match TRBD1. CDR3 size: 13 residues. Trimming at V came to 5 bases and at J to 8 bases, leaving 4 bases not matched to a gene. Germline V CDR1 and CDR2: MRHNA, SNTAGT. CDR3 amino acids: CASSTDRVGELFF. CDR3 nucleotides: TGTGCCAGCAGTACGGACAGGGTAGGGGAGCTGTTTTTT.

V and J are TRBV19 and TRBJ1-2, with D tentatively TRBD1 (6 bases). Germline-derived CDR1 and CDR2 are LNHDA and SQIVND (reference sequence). Trimming took 8 bases from V and 4 from J, leaving 14 bases between them. The CDR3 extends over 13 amino acids. DNA of the CDR3: TGTGCCAGTGGAACCGGGACATTCTATGGCTACACCTTC. Amino acid sequence: CASGTGTFYGYTF.

This sequence joins TRBV6-5 and TRBJ2-2, with 7 nucleotides matching TRBD1. V lost 0 bases, J lost 2 bases, and 3 bases stayed unmatched. CDR1 is MNHEY and CDR2 is SVGAGI in the germline V gene. The CDR3 sequence is 16 residues long. This CDR3 reads CASSYSDRRNTGELFF. The CDR3 DNA sequence: TGTGCCAGCAGTTACTCGGACAGGAGAAACACCGGGGAGCTGTTTTTT.

V gene TRBV19 combines with J gene TRBJ1-5, with a possible D match to TRBD1 (5 bases). Germline V gives CDR1 LNHDA, CDR2 SQIVND (reference sequence). The CDR3 is 16 residues long. Trimming took off 7 bases at V and 1 base at J, with 17 bases between the two ends. The DNA for the CDR3 is TGTGCCAGTACCCCCCACGTGGGGCTAAGCAATCAGCCCCAGCATTTT. It encodes CASTPHVGLSNQPQHF. Using reference TRBV19 and TRBJ1-5 for the parts outside the CDR3, the full variable domain is DGGITQSPKYLFRKEGQNVTLSCEQNLNHDAMYWYRQDPGQGLRLIYYSQIVNDFQKGDIAEGYSVSREKKESFPLTVTSAQKNPTAFYLCASTPHVGLSNQPQHFGDGTRLSIL.